One sample yielded the 17 T cell receptor beta chains listed below, sequenced in a study of T-cell reconstitution after alpha-beta-depleted transplantation in children. Using unique molecular identifiers, the investigators prepared the TCRbeta library. MiXCR, applied by TCRdb to the PCR reads, yields one record per CDR3 protein. The sample holds 200,000 to 250,000 distinct CDR3 sequences, 7.5% to 10% seen once. Specimen: PBMCs from the stem cell graft donor, collected from the stem cell graft. The origin of the receptors is a human donor who donated a stem cell graft to a child with SCID.

This clonotype was seen repeatedly, ten times or more. The chain carries TRBV28 and TRBJ1-5, with D possibly matching TRBD1 (5 bases). Trimming took off 5 bases at V and 4 bases at J, with 18 bases between the two ends. Per the germline V gene, CDR1 is MDHEN and CDR2 is SYDVKM. The CDR3 is made up of 16 amino acids. The CDR3 reads CASSPNIGAWNQPQHF. CDR3 DNA sequence: TGTGCCAGCAGTCCCAACATCGGGGCTTGGAATCAGCCCCAGCATTTT. Based on the CDR3 plus reference TRBV28 and TRBJ1-5, the full variable domain is DVKVTQSSRYLVKRTGEKVFLECVQDMDHENMFWYRQDPGLGLRLIYFSYDVKMKEKGDIPEGYSVSREKKERFSLILESASTNQTSMYLCASSPNIGAWNQPQHFGDGTRLSIL.

This clonotype was counted many times. V is TRBV20-1 and J is TRBJ2-1; the D is unclear. Germline lookup yields CDR1 DFQATT and CDR2 SNEGSKA (reference sequence). Trimming took 1 base from V and 0 from J, leaving 13 bases between them. The CDR3 is made up of 16 amino acids. CDR3 protein: CSARARQPNSYNEQFF. The DNA of the CDR3 is TGCAGTGCTAGAGCTCGGCAGCCAAACTCCTACAATGAGCAGTTCTTC.

In this sample, this clonotype turned up many times. V usage is TRBV7-2 and J usage is TRBJ2-1; 7 bases line up with TRBD2. The CDR3 is 15 amino acids. The V gene end was trimmed by 5 bases and the J gene end by 0 bases; junction bases not matched to a gene: 4. Germline CDR1 and CDR2: SGHTA and FQGNSA. CDR3 nucleotides: TGTGCCAGCAGCATCCGGGACTACTCCTACAATGAGCAGTTCTTC. Its protein product is CASSIRDYSYNEQFF.

This clonotype appeared many times. This sequence joins TRBV27 and TRBJ2-2, with unresolved D. The CDR3 is made up of 16 amino acids. V lost 6 bases to trimming and J lost 2 bases, with 16 bases between them. The V gene's germline CDR1 is MNHEY and CDR2 SMNVEV (reference sequence). The CDR3, as DNA: TGTGCCAGCAGAAGACAAACCGGGCCAAACACCGGGGAGCTGTTTTTT. It yields the protein CASRRQTGPNTGELFF.

The table lists this clonotype with many counts. The chain is built from TRBV10-3 and TRBJ1-6; D is ambiguous. This CDR3 is built from 12 residues. V was clipped by 4 bases and J by 7 bases, with 5 bases between them. Germline V CDR1 and CDR2: ENHRY, SYGVKD. In DNA form, the CDR3 reads TGTGCCATCAGTGGACGAAATTCACCCCTCCACTTT. This sequence encodes CAISGRNSPLHF.

The sample holds many counts of this clonotype. The chain has TRBV19 and TRBJ1-1; TRBD1 matches 10 bases. Trimming took 5 bases from V and 5 from J; bases not matched to a gene: 8. CDR3 size: 15 residues. CDR1 LNHDA and CDR2 SQIVND come from the germline V gene (reference sequence). Here the CDR3 DNA reads TGTGCCAGTAGTCCAGGACAGGGGGGAGGGACTGAAGCTTTCTTT. Translated: CASSPGQGGGTEAFF.

Only a few counts were recorded for this clonotype. The genes are TRBV5-1 and TRBJ2-3; 10 positions agree with TRBD2. Trimming removed 0 bases from V and 4 bases from J; junction bases left unmatched: 5. Looked up from germline, CDR1 is SGHRS and CDR2 is YFSETQ. The CDR3 spans 16 residues. The CDR3 DNA sequence: TGCGCCAGCAGCTTGGCCTTAGCGGGGGGTGCAGATACGCAGTATTTT. Translated, it gives CASSLALAGGADTQYF.

This clonotype showed up many times. The V call is TRBV20-1, the J call TRBJ1-4; a possible D gene is TRBD1 (5 bases). The germline V and J ends were trimmed by 6 bases and 8 bases, with 13 bases remaining between them. The germline V gene has CDR1 DFQATT and CDR2 SNEGSKA (reference sequence). CDR3 length equals 12 residues. This CDR3 reads CSAWDPGEKLFF. The DNA for the CDR3 is TGCAGTGCGTGGGACCCAGGGGAAAAACTGTTTTTT.

This clonotype appeared many times. The V and J genes are TRBV2 and TRBJ1-5; D is possibly TRBD1 (5 bases). Germline V gene lookup returns CDR1 SNHLY and CDR2 FYNNEI. The V end lost 6 bases, the J end lost 7 bases, and 19 bases lay between the germline ends. The CDR3 has 15 residues. CDR3 nucleotide sequence: TGTGCCAGCAGCCAAGAGTATGGCGAGGGGCAGCCCCAGCATTTT. Encoded protein: CASSQEYGEGQPQHF.

There are many counts of this clonotype. V and J are TRBV5-1 and TRBJ2-2, with TRBD1 identical over 12 bases. With V trimmed by 2 bases and J by 3 bases, 5 bases remained unmatched. From germline, CDR1 is SGHRS and CDR2 YFSETQ. This CDR3 spans 17 amino acids. CDR3 DNA sequence: TGCGCCAGCAGCTTCGGGACAGGGGGCCCCGACACCGGGGAGCTGTTTTTT. It encodes CASSFGTGGPDTGELFF.

In this sample, this clonotype turned up many times. The chain has TRBV5-1 and TRBJ2-3; a possible D gene is TRBD1 (6 bases). Looked up from germline, CDR1 is SGHRS and CDR2 is YFSETQ. Trimming stripped 5 bases from V and 2 bases from J, with 9 bases between. This CDR3 spans 13 amino acids. The CDR3 loop is CASSRTVTDTQYF. CDR3 coding DNA: TGCGCCAGCAGTCGGACAGTCACAGATACGCAGTATTTT.

This clonotype has a count of ten or more. The rearrangement uses TRBV7-9 and TRBJ1-1; D unclear. The V end was cut by 1 base, the J end by 0 bases, with 12 bases between. CDR3 length: 16 amino acids. CDR1 and CDR2 (germline): SEHNR, FQNEAQ (reference sequence). The DNA for the CDR3 is TGTGCCAGCAGCTTAGGCTCCGTGGGAGTGAACACTGAAGCTTTCTTT. This gives the protein CASSLGSVGVNTEAFF.

This clonotype was seen ten or more times. The genes are TRBV29-1 and TRBJ2-3; TRBD2 might be the D (5 bases). Germline-derived CDR1 and CDR2 are SQVTM and ANQGSEA. V was trimmed by 4 bases and J by 6 bases, leaving 11 bases between them. This CDR3 contains 12 residues. For the CDR3, the DNA is TGCAGCGTTGCTTGGGCGGGCGATACGCAGTATTTT. Translated: CSVAWAGDTQYF.

This clonotype was counted at least ten times. The rearrangement joins TRBV4-2 to TRBJ1-4, with D perhaps TRBD1 (5 bases). V was clipped by 4 bases and J by 6 bases, with 15 bases between them. Germline V CDR1 and CDR2: LGHNA, YNFKEQ. The CDR3 loop spans 15 amino acids. The CDR3: CASSPLSGGDEKLFF. In DNA form, the CDR3 reads TGTGCCAGCAGCCCCCTTAGCGGGGGTGATGAAAAACTGTTTTTT.

This clonotype was counted only a few times. The chain recombines TRBV9 with TRBJ2-7; weak D call: TRBD2 (7 bases). The CDR3 contains 15 residues. In germline, CDR1 is SGDLS, CDR2 YYNGEE. V lost 3 bases, J lost 3 bases, and 16 bases lay in between. The CDR3 sequence: CASSEGGTPDYEQYF. CDR3 nucleotide sequence: TGTGCCAGCAGCGAGGGGGGGACACCCGACTACGAGCAGTACTTC.

This clonotype was found many times. The V and J genes are TRBV7-2 and TRBJ2-2; the D is unclear. Germline CDR1 is SGHTA and CDR2 is FQGNSA. The CDR3 covers 15 residues. Trimming shortened V by 3 bases and J by 4 bases, and 12 bases separated the two germline ends. CDR3 coding DNA: TGTGCCAGCAGCTTTAACCAGGACGTCACCGGGGAGCTGTTTTTT. Translated: CASSFNQDVTGELFF.

This clonotype appeared many times. The V and J genes are TRBV2 and TRBJ2-7, with 11 bases matching TRBD2. With V trimmed by 1 base and J by 3 bases, 2 bases remained unmatched. Germline CDR1 is SNHLY and CDR2 is FYNNEI. The CDR3 spans 15 residues. CDR3 sequence reads: CASSEVAGGNYEQYF. DNA for the CDR3: TGTGCCAGCAGTGAAGTAGCGGGGGGGAACTACGAGCAGTACTTC.